These 31 T cell receptor beta chains came from one sample sequenced in a study of human T cells and chemical hapten exposure. From the RACE reads, TCRdb called clonotypes with MiXCR, one entry per CDR3 protein. This table holds about 140,000 distinct CDR3 sequences, 10% to 15% found once. Described time point: patch test 2, 6 weeks after DPC sensitization. Treatment described: therapeutic diphenylcyclopropenone sensitization with weekly scalp DPC. Sequences were derived from whole blood, sampled in connection with sensitization to the hapten diphenylcyclopropenone (DPC). The receptors originated from a woman in her forties or fifties with alopecia areata. Some clones in this sample may be carry-over from other donors' samples.

The sample holds a few counts of this clonotype. The rearrangement joins TRBV24-1 to TRBJ2-3, with D uncertain. The CDR3 is 14 residues long. Germline V lookup: CDR1 KGHDR, CDR2 SFDVKD. Trimming took 7 bases from V and 0 from J, leaving 10 bases between them. This CDR3 reads CATSDWGSTDTQYF. The CDR3 nucleotides read TGTGCCACCAGCGACTGGGGAAGCACAGATACGCAGTATTTT.

This clonotype occurred many times. This chain links TRBV11-2 with TRBJ2-3; D possibly corresponds to TRBD2 (6 bases). This CDR3 has 15 residues. CDR1 and CDR2 (germline): SGHAT, FQNNGV. Between the trimmed V and J ends, which lost 5 bases and 1 base, there was a span of 13 bases. CDR3: CASSAQAGRTDTQYF. CDR3 nucleotide sequence: TGTGCCAGCAGCGCCCAAGCGGGCCGCACAGATACGCAGTATTTT.

This chain connects TRBV6-2 or TRBV6-3 to TRBJ2-1; perhaps D is TRBD1 or TRBD2 (6 bases each). Germline V gene sequence: CDR1 MNHEY, CDR2 SVGEGT. The V end lost 4 bases, the J end lost 12 bases, and 19 bases lay between the germline ends. The CDR3 covers 14 residues. The CDR3 DNA sequence: TGTGCCAGCAGTTTCCTAGCGAAGACAGGTGGGCAGTTCTTC. Amino acids: CASSFLAKTGGQFF.

CDR3 nucleotide sequence: TGTGCCAGTAGTATCGCAGGGTTGGGCACCGGGGAGCTGTTTTTT. Its translation is CASSIAGLGTGELFF. The chain is built from TRBV19 and TRBJ2-2; D perhaps matches TRBD1 (5 bases). Trimming removed 3 bases at V and 4 bases at J, with 12 bases between. Germline values: CDR1 LNHDA, CDR2 SQIVND (reference sequence). The CDR3 runs to 15 residues. The variable domain in full, with the rest retrieved from reference TRBV19 and TRBJ2-2, is DGGITQSPKYLFRKEGQNVTLSCEQNLNHDAMYWYRQDPGQGLRLIYYSQIVNDFQKGDIAEGYSVSREKKESFPLTVTSAQKNPTAFYLCASSIAGLGTGELFFGEGSRLTVL.

The V call is TRBV19, the J call TRBJ1-4; maybe TRBD1 (5 bases). Between the trimmed V and J ends, which lost 4 bases and 0 bases, there was a span of 12 bases. The CDR3 length is 16 residues. Germline V gives CDR1 LNHDA, CDR2 SQIVND (reference sequence). The CDR3 region is CASSTRRGTTNEKLFF. CDR3 coding DNA: TGTGCCAGTAGTACCAGGAGGGGTACAACTAATGAAAAACTGTTTTTT.

The table lists this clonotype with a few counts. The gene calls are TRBV30 and TRBJ1-2, with a tentative D call TRBD1 (6 bases). Deletions cut 4 bases from V and 8 bases from J, with 17 bases between. This CDR3 is built from 13 residues. Germline-derived CDR1 and CDR2 are GTSNPN and SVGIG (reference sequence). Written as DNA, the CDR3 is TGTGCCTGGAAGGGGCCGGGGGCGGAAGGCTACACCTTC. This sequence encodes CAWKGPGAEGYTF.

This clonotype was detected a few times. V gene TRBV20-1 combines with J gene TRBJ1-3; TRBD1 agrees at 7 bases. V shed 3 bases and J 2 bases; nucleotides not matched to a gene: 4. CDR3 length: 14 residues. Germline lookup yields CDR1 DFQATT and CDR2 SNEGSKA (reference sequence). CDR3 residues: CSASAGTAGNTIYF. The CDR3 DNA is TGCAGTGCTAGCGCCGGGACAGCTGGAAACACCATATATTTT.

V is TRBV7-8 and J is TRBJ2-7, with 13 bases lining up with TRBD2. The CDR3 extends over 16 amino acids. Germline assignment: CDR1 SGHVS and CDR2 FQNEAQ. V shed 5 bases and J 4 bases; nucleotides not matched to a gene: 8. The CDR3 bases are TGTGCCAGCAGCCTACCGGGACTAGCGGGACGTTACGAGCAGTACTTC. Encoded protein: CASSLPGLAGRYEQYF.

This clonotype was counted many times. The V gene is TRBV7-9, the J gene TRBJ2-7; 7 positions match TRBD1. Germline loops: CDR1 SEHNR, CDR2 FQNEAQ (reference sequence). J gave up 9 bases and V 4 bases, and 12 bases lay outside the gene matches. This CDR3 comprises 14 residues. CDR3 in amino acids: CASSSGQSFGVQYF. In DNA form, the CDR3 reads TGTGCCAGCAGCTCGGGACAGAGCTTTGGAGTGCAGTACTTC.

In its sample, this clonotype was seen many times. The chain recombines TRBV7-2 with TRBJ2-7; D possibly corresponds to TRBD1 (6 bases). Deletions cut 4 bases from V and 4 bases from J, with 11 bases between. The CDR3 covers 13 residues. Germline CDR1 SGHTA, CDR2 FQGNSA. The CDR3 DNA reads as TGTGCCAGCAGCTCCCGGGACATTTACGAGCAGTACTTC. Translation gives CASSSRDIYEQYF.

This clonotype has just a few counts. The DNA for the CDR3 is TGCGCCAGCAGCCCGGGCGCAGGGAACACCGGGGAGCTGTTTTTT. Protein: CASSPGAGNTGELFF. The rearrangement joins TRBV5-1 to TRBJ2-2; D gene ambiguous. From germline, CDR1 is SGHRS and CDR2 YFSETQ. This CDR3 has 15 amino acids. V lost 4 bases to trimming and J lost 1 base, with 11 bases between them. Combining the CDR3 with reference TRBV5-1 and TRBJ2-2 gives the whole variable domain KAGVTQTPRYLIKTRGQQVTLSCSPISGHRSVSWYQQTPGQGLQFLFEYFSETQRNKGNFPGRFSGRQFSNSRSEMNVSTLELGDSALYLCASSPGAGNTGELFFGEGSRLTVL.

This clonotype was counted between two and nine times. The V call is TRBV6-2 or TRBV6-3, the J call TRBJ1-5, with D possibly matching TRBD1 (6 bases). Trimming shortened V by 0 bases and J by 2 bases, and 14 bases separated the two germline ends. The CDR3 runs 17 residues. In germline, CDR1 is MNHEY, CDR2 SVGEGT. The CDR3 bases are TGTGCCAGCAGTTACTCGAAAGGGCACAGGGGCAATCAGCCCCAGCATTTT. This translates into CASSYSKGHRGNQPQHF.

The table lists this clonotype with a few counts. The rearrangement joins TRBV5-1 to TRBJ1-2, with D tentatively TRBD1 (6 bases). Germline values: CDR1 SGHRS, CDR2 YFSETQ. The CDR3 extends over 14 amino acids. The germline V and J ends were trimmed by 3 bases and 10 bases, with 19 bases remaining between them. CDR3 sequence (DNA): TGCGCCAGCAGCTCGCATACCGGGACAATTGACTACACCTTC. This sequence encodes CASSSHTGTIDYTF.

This clonotype has just a few counts. The rearrangement uses TRBV14 and TRBJ2-3; possible D gene TRBD2, 5 bases. This CDR3 region has 16 residues. Germline V gene sequence: CDR1 SGHDN, CDR2 FVKESK. Trimming shortened V by 2 bases and J by 3 bases, and 15 bases separated the two germline ends. The CDR3 bases are TGTGCCAGCAGCCAAATCTTCACGGGATTAACAGATACGCAGTATTTT. This codes for CASSQIFTGLTDTQYF.

This clonotype has a handful of counts. The chain couples TRBV7-9 to TRBJ2-1; 8 bases agree with TRBD1. From germline, CDR1 is SEHNR and CDR2 FQNEAQ (reference sequence). Losses at the gene ends were 5 bases for V and 7 bases for J; bases not matched to a gene: 10. This CDR3 has 15 amino acids. This chain's CDR3 is CASSLRQGRKNEQFF. CDR3 DNA sequence: TGTGCCAGCAGCCTTAGACAGGGGAGGAAGAATGAGCAGTTCTTC.

The chain is built from TRBV6-1 and TRBJ1-5; possibly TRBD1 for D (6 bases). V gave up 8 bases and J gave up 5 bases, with 13 bases separating them. There are 13 residues in the CDR3. Germline V gene data show CDR1 as MNHNS and CDR2 as SASEGT. CDR3 sequence reads: CASGDTDHQPQHF. DNA for the CDR3: TGTGCCAGCGGGGACACCGACCATCAGCCCCAGCATTTT.

The chain joins TRBV7-9 to TRBJ2-5; possibly TRBD1 or TRBD2 for D (6 bases each). The CDR3 length is 16 residues. The germline V and J ends were trimmed by 4 bases and 5 bases, with 20 bases remaining between them. Per the germline V gene, CDR1 is SEHNR and CDR2 is FQNEAQ (reference sequence). The CDR3 spells CASSSDGGVVKETQYF. The CDR3 nucleotides are TGTGCCAGCAGCTCTGACGGGGGCGTAGTTAAGGAGACCCAGTACTTC.

This clonotype was counted ten times or more. The V and J genes are TRBV24-1 and TRBJ2-7; weak D call: TRBD1 (6 bases). CDR1 and CDR2 from the germline V gene are KGHDR and SFDVKD. V dropped 7 bases and J dropped 5 bases, with 17 bases sitting between them. The CDR3 totals 14 residues. CDR3 in DNA: TGTGCCACCAGCCTTTCAGGGGCAAGCGACGAGCAGTACTTC. Residues: CATSLSGASDEQYF.

Ten or more counts support this clonotype. This chain joins TRBV3-1 and TRBJ2-7, with no clear D. The CDR3 has 16 amino acids. Germline lookup yields CDR1 LGHDT and CDR2 YNNKEL (reference sequence). Trimming took off 4 bases at V and 4 bases at J, with 20 bases between the two ends. Written as DNA, the CDR3 is TGTGCCAGCAGCCGCAGAGGCGCAACTAACCAATACGAGCAGTACTTC. This gives the protein CASSRRGATNQYEQYF.

This clonotype has more than one count but fewer than ten. The chain couples TRBV10-3 to TRBJ2-5; a possible D gene is TRBD1 (6 bases). The CDR3 has 16 residues. V was trimmed by 2 bases and J by 3 bases, leaving 16 bases between them. CDR1 and CDR2 (germline): ENHRY, SYGVKD. The CDR3 DNA sequence: TGTGCCATCAGTGAGCCGCTAGGAGCAGGGGAAGAGACCCAGTACTTC. Protein product: CAISEPLGAGEETQYF.

J is TRBJ2-5 and V is TRBV7-9; 10 nucleotides align to TRBD2. The trim removed 4 bases at V and 4 bases at J, leaving 9 bases unmatched. The CDR3 has 16 residues. Germline V lookup: CDR1 SEHNR, CDR2 FQNEAQ (reference sequence). CDR3 residues: CASSWLAGAAGETQYF. In DNA form, the CDR3 reads TGTGCCAGCAGCTGGCTAGCGGGAGCGGCAGGAGAGACCCAGTACTTC.

The CDR3 DNA sequence: TGTGCCAGCAGCCAAGGACAGGCAGCTCAGCCCCAGCATTTT. Amino acid sequence: CASSQGQAAQPQHF. The chain has TRBV3-1 and TRBJ1-5, with a weak D call TRBD1 (6 bases). CDR1 and CDR2 from the germline V gene are LGHDT and YNNKEL (reference sequence). The CDR3 sequence is 14 residues long. Trimming shortened V by 1 base and J by 6 bases, and 10 bases separated the two germline ends. The whole variable domain, filled in from reference TRBV3-1 and TRBJ1-5, reads DTAVSQTPKYLVTQMGNDKSIKCEQNLGHDTMYWYKQDSKKFLKIMFSYNNKELIINETVPNRFSPKSPDKAHLNLHINSLELGDSAVYFCASSQGQAAQPQHFGDGTRLSIL.

In its sample, this clonotype was seen many times. The chain couples TRBV7-3 to TRBJ2-5, with 9 bases aligning to TRBD1. The CDR3 has 16 residues. V was clipped by 2 bases and J by 6 bases; unmatched bases: 10. Germline V gene data show CDR1 as SGHTA and CDR2 as FQGTGA. CDR3 coding DNA: TGTGCCAGCAGCTTAGAAGGGACAGGGAAAAGAAAGACCCAGTACTTC. It yields the protein CASSLEGTGKRKTQYF.

This clonotype appeared many times. The chain recombines TRBV11-2 with TRBJ2-3; 13 bases are shared with TRBD2. Germline assignment: CDR1 SGHAT and CDR2 FQNNGV. The CDR3 contains 16 residues. V trimming: 4 bases; J trimming: 2 bases; junction bases outside the gene matches: 3. This CDR3 is CASSYGTSGATDTQYF. In nucleotides, the CDR3 is TGTGCCAGCAGCTACGGGACTAGCGGGGCCACAGATACGCAGTATTTT.

This clonotype has a handful of counts. The chain has TRBV6-1 and TRBJ1-5; 8 bases align to TRBD1. With V trimmed by 1 base and J by 0 bases, 2 bases remained unmatched. Germline-derived CDR1 and CDR2 are MNHNS and SASEGT. The CDR3 extends over 16 amino acids. The CDR3 region is CASSEGQGYSNQPQHF. CDR3 in DNA: TGTGCCAGCAGTGAAGGACAGGGGTATAGCAATCAGCCCCAGCATTTT.

This clonotype was seen many times. This chain uses TRBV20-1 with TRBJ1-1, with TRBD1 identical over 9 bases. The J segment lost 7 bases and the V segment lost 6 bases, leaving 15 bases of the junction unmatched. The CDR3 consists of 15 residues. The germline V gene encodes CDR1 DFQATT and CDR2 SNEGSKA (reference sequence). This chain's CDR3 is CSAKPGADRGVEAFF. In nucleotides, the CDR3 is TGCAGTGCAAAACCAGGGGCTGACAGGGGGGTTGAAGCTTTCTTT.

This clonotype was counted between two and nine times. The rearrangement uses TRBV6-2 or TRBV6-3 and TRBJ2-7; possibly TRBD1 for D (5 bases). The CDR3 has 15 amino acids. Germline V CDR1 and CDR2: MNHEY, SVGEGT. V lost 1 base and J lost 0, with 10 bases in between. The CDR3 loop is CASSYFGASSYEQYF. For the CDR3, the DNA is TGTGCCAGCAGTTACTTTGGGGCCAGCTCCTACGAGCAGTACTTC.

This clonotype occurred many times. The rearrangement links TRBV12-3 or TRBV12-4 to TRBJ2-6, with D possibly matching TRBD2 (6 bases). CDR3 length: 14 residues. V was pared by 8 bases and J by 2 bases, with 10 bases between. The CDR3 coding sequence is TGTGCCAGCGGGAGGAGGGCTGGGGCCAACGTCCTGACTTTC. As protein: CASGRRAGANVLTF.

The chain couples TRBV19 to TRBJ2-1; 9 bases are a match to TRBD2. Germline CDR1 LNHDA, CDR2 SQIVND (reference sequence). V shed 7 bases, J shed 0 bases, and the junction held 7 bases outside the gene matches. The CDR3 totals 16 residues. The CDR3 reads CASKTSGDHSYNEQFF. The CDR3, as DNA: TGTGCCAGTAAGACTAGCGGAGATCACTCCTACAATGAGCAGTTCTTC.

The genes are TRBV18 and TRBJ2-7; D is undetermined. Trimming took off 2 bases at V and 5 bases at J, with 13 bases between the two ends. CDR3 size: 14 residues. CDR1 is KGHSH and CDR2 is LQKENI in the germline V gene. DNA for the CDR3: TGTGCCAGCTCACCAAAGAGAACAGTCGACGAGCAGTACTTC. It translates to CASSPKRTVDEQYF. The whole variable domain, filled in from reference TRBV18 and TRBJ2-7, reads NAGVMQNPRHLVRRRGQEARLRCSPMKGHSHVYWYRQLPEEGLKFMVYLQKENIIDESGMPKERFSAEFPKEGPSILRIQQVVRGDSAAYFCASSPKRTVDEQYFGPGTRLTVT.

This clonotype was seen only a few times. The chain employs TRBV18 and TRBJ2-3; D might be TRBD1 (6 bases). This CDR3 is 16 amino acids long. V was trimmed by 3 bases and J by 2 bases, leaving 15 bases between them. The germline gives CDR1 KGHSH, CDR2 LQKENI. The chain's CDR3 is CASSPRQVFTTDTQYF. CDR3 sequence (DNA): TGTGCCAGCTCACCTCGACAGGTTTTTACCACAGATACGCAGTATTTT.